This record concerns one T cell receptor (beta chain) sequence. This sample was taken from a study of blood T cell repertoires in COVID-19. Study at large: Researchers got acute and convalescent COVID-19 samples from the United States, Italy and Spain. PBMCs, B-cell-depleted T cells, or T cells provided the cDNA or gDNA that made up the material.

The CDR3 spans 15 residues. Unmatched junction bases numbered 10, after V lost 10 bases and J lost 3 bases. CDR1 is MNHEY and CDR2 is SMNVEV in the germline V gene (reference sequence). Per the authors' pipeline: Estimated nucleated cell counts came from reference gene primer amplification. TCRdb keeps only in-frame clones here, not all; method: immunoSEQ multiplex PCR. Clone size and the V and J calls come from that table; the DNA yielded D and trimming. This table holds around 320,000 clones, 75% to 90% found once. This clonotype was sampled from a man younger than 35 with active or convalescent COVID-19. The sequencing input was peripheral blood. The chain is built from TRBV27 and TRBJ2-3, with 10 bases identical to TRBD1. This CDR3 is CATLDRGLRTDTQYF. CDR3 DNA sequence: TGTGCCACTCTCGACAGGGGGCTGAGGACAGATACGCAGTATTTT.